What follows are 20 T cell receptor beta chains derived from one specimen sequenced in a study of Graves' ophthalmopathy and Graves' hyperthyroidism. Transcripts of RNA were the source for amplifying TCR beta CDR3 regions. The library came from an HTBI-primed first-round RT-PCR and a second-round multiplex PCR. From the multiplex PCR reads, TCRdb called clonotypes with MiXCR, one entry per CDR3 protein. Of some 390,000 distinct CDR3 sequences in the sample, 18% were seen once. The sequenced sample consisted of peripheral blood. These receptor sequences come from a woman under 30 with Graves' ophthalmopathy.

This clonotype was observed many times. The chain couples TRBV11-2 to TRBJ1-1; D remains ambiguous. CDR1 is SGHAT, CDR2 FQNNGV, per germline. Trimming cost V 0 bases and J 2 bases, with 10 bases left between them. The CDR3 spans 15 residues. The CDR3 DNA is TGTGCCAGCAGCTTAGAAGGGAGGGCAAACACTGAAGCTTTCTTT. Encoded protein: CASSLEGRANTEAFF.

This clonotype has a count of ten or more. The chain links TRBV12-3 or TRBV12-4 to TRBJ1-2; possible D gene TRBD1, 5 bases. Trimming took 8 bases from V and 4 from J, leaving 17 bases between them. This CDR3 comprises 14 residues. CDR3 sequence: CASSRGTTPYGYTF. In DNA, the CDR3 is TGTGCCAGCTCTCGGGGGACTACCCCCTATGGCTACACCTTC.

This clonotype was detected a few times. The chain carries TRBV3-1 and TRBJ2-2; 11 nucleotides match TRBD1. Unmatched junction bases numbered 6, after V lost 5 bases and J lost 4 bases. Germline CDR1 reads LGHDT; CDR2 reads YNNKEL (reference sequence). The CDR3 runs 16 residues. CDR3 nucleotide sequence: TGTGCCAGCAGCGTTTATGGGACAGGGGGCACCGGGGAGCTGTTTTTT. Translating it yields CASSVYGTGGTGELFF.

The chain recombines TRBV6-2 or TRBV6-3 with TRBJ1-2; no clear D gene. CDR3 size: 13 residues. From germline, CDR1 is MNHEY and CDR2 SVGEGT. V was clipped by 6 bases and J by 3 bases, with 11 bases between them. The CDR3 nucleotides read TGTGCCAGCAGGACGGTAGCCCACTATGGCTACACCTTC. It is translated as CASRTVAHYGYTF.

This clonotype occurred many times. The chain links TRBV6-2 or TRBV6-3 to TRBJ2-7, with D uncertain. CDR1 MNHEY and CDR2 SVGEGT come from the germline V gene. The V end was cut by 0 bases, the J end by 0 bases, with 21 bases between. The CDR3 covers 19 residues. CDR3 nucleotide sequence: TGTGCCAGCAGTTACTCGATACGGAAACTTGGGGTATTCTCCTACGAGCAGTACTTC. Its translation is CASSYSIRKLGVFSYEQYF.

The sample holds many counts of this clonotype. The V gene is TRBV7-2, the J gene TRBJ2-2; D perhaps matches TRBD2 (5 bases). Trimming took 2 bases from V and 6 from J, leaving 10 bases between them. The CDR3 totals 14 residues. Germline CDR1 SGHTA, CDR2 FQGNSA. Written as DNA, the CDR3 is TGTGCCAGCAGCTTAACCGGGGAGTCCGGGGAGCTGTTTTTT. Protein: CASSLTGESGELFF.

This clonotype was recorded many times. This chain uses TRBV5-1 with TRBJ2-6; 15 bases map to TRBD2. There are 22 residues in the CDR3. V gave up 6 bases and J gave up 5 bases; unmatched junction bases: 21. Germline CDR1 and CDR2: SGHRS and YFSETQ. CDR3 nucleotide sequence: TGCGCCAGCACCACCGCGTCGGCAATGGGACTAGCGGGAGGTCTGAGGGCCAACGTCCTGACTTTC. The encoded protein is CASTTASAMGLAGGLRANVLTF.

This clonotype was counted between two and nine times. The chain uses TRBV2 and TRBJ2-2; 7 bases align to TRBD1. Germline CDR1 reads SNHLY; CDR2 reads FYNNEI. The CDR3 consists of 15 residues. With 8 bases clipped from V and 2 bases from J, the junction kept 8 bases outside the gene matches. Written as DNA, the CDR3 is TGTGCCAGCGGGACACAGGGGTCTAACACCGGGGAGCTGTTTTTT. It encodes CASGTQGSNTGELFF.

The table lists this clonotype with many counts. The chain recombines TRBV6-2 or TRBV6-3 with TRBJ2-7; 14 positions match TRBD2. V shed 6 bases, J shed 2 bases, and the junction held 9 bases outside the gene matches. CDR1 MNHEY and CDR2 SVGEGT come from the germline V gene. The CDR3 has 17 amino acids. CDR3 sequence: CASSSGTSGRRTYEQYF. Written as DNA, the CDR3 is TGTGCCAGCAGCTCCGGGACTAGCGGGAGAAGGACCTACGAGCAGTACTTC.

This clonotype occurred many times. The V gene is TRBV20-1, the J gene TRBJ2-2; 16 bases map to TRBD2. Germline V gene data show CDR1 as DFQATT and CDR2 as SNEGSKA (reference sequence). V was pared by 5 bases and J by 4 bases, with 4 bases of the junction left unmatched. CDR3 length: 16 amino acids. CDR3 residues: CSAFGTSGGATGELFF. As DNA, the CDR3 is TGCAGTGCTTTTGGGACTAGCGGGGGGGCCACCGGGGAGCTGTTTTTT.

This clonotype was seen many times. The rearrangement uses TRBV12-3 or TRBV12-4 and TRBJ2-7; a possible D gene is TRBD1 (5 bases). The CDR3 contains 15 residues. The V end lost 8 bases, the J end lost 2 bases, and 19 bases lay between the germline ends. The CDR3 DNA sequence: TGTGCCAGCCCCTATCTGATGGGGCCTCCCTACGAGCAGTACTTC. It yields the protein CASPYLMGPPYEQYF.

This clonotype was seen repeatedly, ten times or more. V and J are TRBV19 and TRBJ1-5; tentative D call: TRBD1 (6 bases). With 9 bases removed from V and 7 bases from J, the gap between germline ends came to 22 bases. The CDR3 runs to 15 residues. Germline loops: CDR1 LNHDA, CDR2 SQIVND (reference sequence). The chain's CDR3 is CASWGVQGPGQPQHF. CDR3 bases: TGTGCCAGCTGGGGCGTCCAGGGGCCCGGGCAGCCCCAGCATTTT.

Note on this clonotype: At one of its ends the junction is not consistent with the germline gene, which may arise from a read error. The rearrangement joins TRBV5-4 to TRBJ1-1; D is ambiguous. Looked up from germline, CDR1 is SGHNT and CDR2 is YYREEE (reference sequence). The CDR3 sequence is 14 residues long. The chain's CDR3 is CASNLAAANTEAFF. The CDR3 DNA reads as TGTGCCAGCAACTTGGCGGCCGCGAACACTGAAGCTTTCTTT.

Here the CDR3 DNA reads TGTGCCAGCAGCGTAAAGCCCGGGACAGGGTTCGACGAGCAGTACTTC. Protein product: CASSVKPGTGFDEQYF. V usage is TRBV11-1 and J usage is TRBJ2-7; 9 bases are a match to TRBD1. CDR3 size: 16 residues. Germline trimming cut 5 bases from V and 5 bases from J; bases unmatched to any gene: 13. Germline values: CDR1 SGHAT, CDR2 FQDESV (reference sequence).

This clonotype showed up many times. This chain links TRBV5-6 with TRBJ2-5; D remains ambiguous. The V gene lost 4 bases and the J gene lost 14 bases, with 21 bases spanning the gap. This CDR3 region has 13 residues. Per the germline V gene, CDR1 is SGHDT and CDR2 is YYEEEE. CDR3 in DNA: TGTGCCAGCAGCCCATACCAAGGGTACGGACCATACTTC. Translation: CASSPYQGYGPYF.

The table lists this clonotype with a few counts. This chain uses TRBV19 with TRBJ1-1; possible D gene TRBD1, 5 bases. The CDR3 totals 15 residues. V lost 6 bases to trimming and J lost 1 base, with 15 bases between them. Germline assignment: CDR1 LNHDA and CDR2 SQIVND (reference sequence). The CDR3 DNA follows: TGTGCCAGTAGAACATCCGGGACGGCGAACACTGAAGCTTTCTTT. It codes for CASRTSGTANTEAFF.

This clonotype was observed at least ten times. This sequence joins TRBV6-2 or TRBV6-3 and TRBJ1-5; 8 positions agree with TRBD1. The CDR3 spans 13 residues. CDR1 is MNHEY and CDR2 is SVGEGT in the germline V gene. Unmatched junction bases numbered 7, after V lost 0 bases and J lost 15 bases. The CDR3: CASSYSPRTGWHF. The CDR3 coding sequence is TGTGCCAGCAGTTACTCCCCCAGGACAGGGTGGCATTTT.

This clonotype was observed at least ten times. The chain links TRBV20-1 to TRBJ2-7; D may be TRBD1 (5 bases). V was shortened by 5 bases and J by 9 bases, with 14 bases between the two germline ends. The CDR3 covers 11 residues. CDR1 is DFQATT and CDR2 is SNEGSKA in the germline V gene (reference sequence). CDR3 loop: CSAQARQMQYF. CDR3 in DNA: TGCAGTGCTCAGGCCCGACAGATGCAGTACTTC.

This clonotype has ten or more counts. The chain recombines TRBV19 with TRBJ1-2; 9 bases line up with TRBD1. V gave up 7 bases and J gave up 1 base; unmatched junction bases: 7. Germline V gene lookup returns CDR1 LNHDA and CDR2 SQIVND (reference sequence). The CDR3 loop spans 15 amino acids. The DNA for the CDR3 is TGTGCCAGTACCGGGGACAGGGAGGATAACTATGGCTACACCTTC. It yields the protein CASTGDREDNYGYTF.

In this sample, this clonotype turned up a few times. The V call is TRBV7-2, the J call TRBJ2-7, with D unresolved. The germline V gene encodes CDR1 SGHTA and CDR2 FQGNSA. V was pared by 5 bases and J by 0 bases, with 11 bases between. The length of the CDR3 is 14 residues. CDR3: CASSVTYSSYEQYF. The CDR3 region has the DNA TGTGCCAGCAGCGTCACATATAGCTCCTACGAGCAGTACTTC.